This entry concerns a single T cell receptor (beta chain). The data are from a study of cytomegalovirus exposure and HLA in healthy donors. Primers for the PCR totalled 60 Vbeta and 13 Jbeta. Clones were sequenced by immunoSEQ multiplex PCR, and TCRdb holds only the in-frame ones, with some missing. The sample's table shows just over 150,000 clones. Trimming took 0 bases from V and 9 from J; bases not matched to a gene: 5. The CDR3 totals 15 residues. CDR1 and CDR2 from the germline V gene are ENHRY and SYGVKD. The rearrangement uses TRBV10-3 and TRBJ1-6; 7 bases align to TRBD1. The sequence derives from an older woman in good health and CMV-seronegative. The sequencing sample was made of PBMCs. CDR3 in amino acids: CAISESAGGSSPLHF. CDR3 sequence (DNA): TGTGCCATCAGTGAGTCGGCAGGGGGTAGTTCACCCCTCCACTTT.